This TCR beta chain was retrieved from a study of post-analysis software for immune sequencing data. Study summary: Secondary progressive, relapsing-remitting and progressive-relapsing multiple sclerosis were among the included disease courses. Study results and limitations: Significantly decreased normalized Chao1 diversity was recorded for multiple sclerosis patients relative to controls. Compared with controls, patients had more of about 5 TRBV segments, including TRBV5-6, TRBV5-1 and TRBV20-1. Strong co-clustering by F measure was evident for samples that had been prepared in the same batch.

This clonotype appeared a few times. What it binds is unknown. Built from TCR beta cDNA, the libraries had unique molecular identifiers in them. Each batch of 1 to 10 million T cells produced 490,000 or so cDNA molecules. In TCRdb, the PCR reads were re-called with MiXCR into one record per CDR3 protein. The table shows 600,000 to 700,000 distinct CDR3 sequences, with approximately 59% occurring only once. Germline V gene sequence: CDR1 LNHNV, CDR2 YYDKDF (reference sequence). With 8 bases removed from V and 5 bases from J, the gap between germline ends came to 15 bases. The CDR3 covers 13 residues. The chain links TRBV15 to TRBJ1-1; D is undetermined. This receptor was obtained from a girl aged 2 to 9 with multiple sclerosis. The sequenced sample consisted of blood. Written as DNA, the CDR3 is TGTGCCACCGCCTTCAAGGTGGGAACTGAAGCTTTCTTT. The encoded protein is CATAFKVGTEAFF.